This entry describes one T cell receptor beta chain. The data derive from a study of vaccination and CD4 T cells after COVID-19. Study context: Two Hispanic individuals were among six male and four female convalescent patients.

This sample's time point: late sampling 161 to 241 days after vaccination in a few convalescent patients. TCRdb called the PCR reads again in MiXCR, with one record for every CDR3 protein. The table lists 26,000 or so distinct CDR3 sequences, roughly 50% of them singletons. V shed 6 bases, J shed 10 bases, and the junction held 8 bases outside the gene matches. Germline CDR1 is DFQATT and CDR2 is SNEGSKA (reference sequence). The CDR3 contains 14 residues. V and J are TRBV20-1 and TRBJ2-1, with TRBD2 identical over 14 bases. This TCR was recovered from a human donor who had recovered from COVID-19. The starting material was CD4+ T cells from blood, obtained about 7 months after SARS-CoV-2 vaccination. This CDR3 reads CSAEPRLAGGEQFF. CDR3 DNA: TGCAGTGCCGAACCCAGACTAGCGGGAGGGGAGCAGTTCTTC.